Below, 7 T cell receptor beta chains from the same sample are listed, as sequenced in a study of cytomegalovirus exposure and HLA in healthy donors. Use of 60 Vbeta and 13 Jbeta primers characterized the PCR. Sequencing was performed with immunoSEQ multiplex PCR; in TCRdb, only in-frame clones are kept and a portion is missing. The sample has under 150,000 clones, over 75% seen once; the top ten hold approximately 6%. Sequencing was carried out using PBMCs. The receptor set was obtained from a woman aged 35 to 49 in good health and CMV-seropositive.

The chain carries TRBV30 and TRBJ1-5; no clear D. The V gene lost 5 bases and the J gene lost 2 bases, with 10 bases spanning the gap. CDR1 is GTSNPN, CDR2 SVGIG, per germline (reference sequence). This CDR3 comprises 13 residues. The CDR3 DNA reads as TGTGCCTGGGCGGGTAGTCGCAATCAGCCCCAGCATTTT. Amino acids: CAWAGSRNQPQHF. Combining the CDR3 with reference TRBV30 and TRBJ1-5 gives the whole variable domain SQTIHQWPATLVQPVGSPLSLECTVEGTSNPNLYWYRQAAGRGLQLLFYSVGIGQISSEVPQNLSASRPQDRQFILSSKKLLLSDSGFYLCAWAGSRNQPQHFGDGTRLSIL.

There are many counts of this clone. The genes are TRBV4-2 and TRBJ2-7, with 7 bases lining up with TRBD2. Germline CDR1 reads LGHNA; CDR2 reads YNFKEQ. V was clipped by 3 bases and J by 0 bases; unmatched bases: 14. There are 18 residues in the CDR3. CDR3 protein: CASSQDPGVGGGSYEQYF. Here the CDR3 DNA reads TGTGCCAGCAGCCAGGACCCGGGGGTGGGGGGGGGCTCCTACGAGCAGTACTTC.

This clone was counted a single time. The chain recombines TRBV5-1 with TRBJ2-3; possible D gene TRBD1, 5 bases. The CDR3 length is 15 residues. Per germline, CDR1 SGHRS and CDR2 YFSETQ. Trimming removed 2 bases at V and 2 bases at J, with 12 bases between. CDR3 nucleotide sequence: TGCGCCAGCAGCTTATCAGGGTTTCCCACAGATACGCAGTATTTT. It codes for CASSLSGFPTDTQYF.

This clone was observed a handful of times. The CDR3 is CASSLDSNSPLHF. The CDR3 DNA is TGTGCCAGCAGCTTGGACAGTAATTCACCCCTCCACTTT. The J gene is TRBJ1-6, the V gene TRBV5-4; D gene uncertain. Trimming took 0 bases from V and 6 from J, leaving 4 bases between them. Germline lookup yields CDR1 SGHNT and CDR2 YYREEE (reference sequence). The CDR3 length is 13 residues.

The chain combines TRBV10-3 with TRBJ2-7, with D perhaps TRBD2 (5 bases). The CDR3 sequence is 15 residues long. The V and J ends lost 0 bases and 3 bases respectively, with 12 bases between them. Germline V gene lookup returns CDR1 ENHRY and CDR2 SYGVKD. The CDR3 loop reads CAISESRENGYEQYF. The CDR3 nucleotides read TGTGCCATCAGTGAGTCGAGGGAGAATGGCTACGAGCAGTACTTC.

The chain combines TRBV10-3 with TRBJ2-4, with D hard to call. The assigned J gene may be wrong: the sequence end matches TRBJ2-6 better. Germline V gene sequence: CDR1 ENHRY, CDR2 SYGVKD. The CDR3 has 12 residues. The CDR3 nucleotides read TGTGCCTCAAACTCTGGGGCCAACGTCCTGACTTTC. It translates to CASNSGANVLTF.

The rearrangement joins TRBV7-3 to TRBJ2-1, with TRBD1 matching 10 bases. Germline V gene data show CDR1 as SGHTA and CDR2 as FQGTGA. V lost 3 bases, J lost 7 bases, and 12 bases stayed unmatched. This CDR3 has 17 residues. The CDR3 reads CASSFGAGTGARNEQFF. The CDR3 DNA follows: TGTGCCAGCAGCTTTGGGGCCGGGACAGGGGCTCGGAATGAGCAGTTCTTC. Looking up the rest from reference TRBV7-3 and TRBJ2-1 gives the full variable domain: GAGVSQTPSNKVTEKGKYVELRCDPISGHTALYWYRQSLGQGPEFLIYFQGTGAADDSGLPNDRFFAVRPEGSVSTLKIQRTERGDSAVYLCASSFGAGTGARNEQFFGPGTRLTVL.